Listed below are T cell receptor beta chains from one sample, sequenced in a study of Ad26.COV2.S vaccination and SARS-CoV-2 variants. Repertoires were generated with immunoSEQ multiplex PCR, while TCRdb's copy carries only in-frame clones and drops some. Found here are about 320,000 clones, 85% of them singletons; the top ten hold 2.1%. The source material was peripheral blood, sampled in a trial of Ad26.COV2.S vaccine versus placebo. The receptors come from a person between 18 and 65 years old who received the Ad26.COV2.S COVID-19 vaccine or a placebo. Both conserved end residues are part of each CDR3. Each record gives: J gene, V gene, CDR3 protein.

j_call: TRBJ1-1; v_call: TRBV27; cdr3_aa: CASSLDRDMGEAFF
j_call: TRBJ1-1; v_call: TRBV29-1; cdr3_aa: CSARVTEAFF
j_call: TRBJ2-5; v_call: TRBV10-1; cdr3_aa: CASSAGQGVGETQYF
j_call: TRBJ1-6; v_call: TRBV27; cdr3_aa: CASSLFQGHSSLHF
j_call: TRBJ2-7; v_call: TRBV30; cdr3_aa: CAWSGGGISYEQYF
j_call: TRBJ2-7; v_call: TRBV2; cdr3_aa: CASSAAGTVGAYEQYF
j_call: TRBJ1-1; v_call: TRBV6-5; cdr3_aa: CASSYGEENTEAFF
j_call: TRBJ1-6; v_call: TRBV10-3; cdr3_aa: CAISESTGGSPLHF
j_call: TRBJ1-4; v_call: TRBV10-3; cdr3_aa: CAISADRQGARGEKLFF
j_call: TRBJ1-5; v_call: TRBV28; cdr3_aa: CASSFRVWRGQKPQHF
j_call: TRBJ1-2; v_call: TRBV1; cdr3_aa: CTSSQDNPPGTYHGYTF
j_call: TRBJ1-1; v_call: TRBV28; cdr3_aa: CASSLSGGEAFF
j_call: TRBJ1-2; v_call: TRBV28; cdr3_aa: CASSLPGDGYTF
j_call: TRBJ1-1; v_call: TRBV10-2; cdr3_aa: CASRRGGGTEAFF
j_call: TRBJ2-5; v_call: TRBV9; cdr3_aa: CASSVTPGLETQYF
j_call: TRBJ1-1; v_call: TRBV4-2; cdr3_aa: CASSQDIGHAEAFF
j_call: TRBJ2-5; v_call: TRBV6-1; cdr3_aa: CASSALALHAGETQYF
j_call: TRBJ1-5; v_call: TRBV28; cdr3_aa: CASSLEQGGNQPQHF
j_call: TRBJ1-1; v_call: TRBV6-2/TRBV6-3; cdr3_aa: CASSTQPLNTEAFF
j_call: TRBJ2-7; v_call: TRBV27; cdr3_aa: CASSLQVPSYEQYF
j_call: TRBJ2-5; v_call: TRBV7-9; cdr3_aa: CASSLFAGAGETQYF
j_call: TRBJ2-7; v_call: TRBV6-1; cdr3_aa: CASSEVAGGPYEQYF
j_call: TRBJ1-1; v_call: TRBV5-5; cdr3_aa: CASSLSVQVNTEAFF
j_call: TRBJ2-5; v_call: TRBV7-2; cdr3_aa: CASSPRLAGGLSQETQYF
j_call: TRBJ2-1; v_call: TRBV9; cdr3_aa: CASSVEIGGRSYNEQFF
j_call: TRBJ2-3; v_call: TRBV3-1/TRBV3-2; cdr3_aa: CASSLWTGDTDTQYF
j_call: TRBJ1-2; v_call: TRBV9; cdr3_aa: CASSTKATGGTHRANYGYTF
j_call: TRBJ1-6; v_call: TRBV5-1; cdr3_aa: CASRAGADNSPLHF
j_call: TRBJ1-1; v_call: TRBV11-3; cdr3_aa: CASSSSTGRMNTEAFF
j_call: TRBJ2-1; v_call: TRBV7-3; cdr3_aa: CASSSYAPAGNGNEQFF
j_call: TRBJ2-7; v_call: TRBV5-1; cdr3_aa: CASSLSGGSYEQYF
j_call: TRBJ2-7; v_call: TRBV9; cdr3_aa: CASSVGQASSYEQYF
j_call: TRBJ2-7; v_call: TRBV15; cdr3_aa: CATSRFRLGGILEQYF
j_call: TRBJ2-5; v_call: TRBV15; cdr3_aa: CATSRAGVISLETQYF
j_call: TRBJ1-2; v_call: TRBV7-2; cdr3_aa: CASSLGVETHGYTF
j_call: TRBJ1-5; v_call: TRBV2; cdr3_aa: CASSDKGYGNQPQHF
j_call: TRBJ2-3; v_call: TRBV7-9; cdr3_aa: CASSPPSRGTDTQYF
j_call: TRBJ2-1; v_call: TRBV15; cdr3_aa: CATSRAPPGTDYNEQFF
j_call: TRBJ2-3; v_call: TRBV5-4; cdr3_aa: CASSFSGVQDTQYF
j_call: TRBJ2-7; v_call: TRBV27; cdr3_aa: CASRKQTFGTAFWQYF
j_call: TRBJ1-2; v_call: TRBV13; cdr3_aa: CASSLGGRADGYTF
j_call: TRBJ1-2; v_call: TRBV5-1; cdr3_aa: CASRPFLGRGQEEGGYTF
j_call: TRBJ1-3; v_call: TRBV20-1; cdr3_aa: CSASDQTGNTIYF
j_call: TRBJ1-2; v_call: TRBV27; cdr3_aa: CASSSRDNNGYTF
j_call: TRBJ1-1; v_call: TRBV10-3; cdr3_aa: CAIRQNTEAFF
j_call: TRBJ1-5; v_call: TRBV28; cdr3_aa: CASSVTAGYQPQHF
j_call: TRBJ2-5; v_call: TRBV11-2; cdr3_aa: CASSLDRLAETQYF
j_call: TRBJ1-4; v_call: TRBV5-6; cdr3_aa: CASSLLQNEKLFF
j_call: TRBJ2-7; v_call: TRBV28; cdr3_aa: CASSSPGQGYEQYF
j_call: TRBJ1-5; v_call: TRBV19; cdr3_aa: CASNEGLDQPQHF
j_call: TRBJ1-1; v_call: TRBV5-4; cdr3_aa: CASSLGRDTEAFF
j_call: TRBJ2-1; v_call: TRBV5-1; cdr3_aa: CASSLDRVYNEQFF
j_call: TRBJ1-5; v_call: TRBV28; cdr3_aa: CASSLWTGPDNSNQPQHF
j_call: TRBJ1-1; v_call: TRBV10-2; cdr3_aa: CASGTRGRNTEAFF
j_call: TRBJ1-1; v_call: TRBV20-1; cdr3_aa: CSASPGQDTEAFF
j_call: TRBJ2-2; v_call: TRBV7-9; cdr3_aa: CASSSQGQVTGELFF
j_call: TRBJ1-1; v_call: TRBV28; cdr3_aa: CASRAGGSNTEAFF
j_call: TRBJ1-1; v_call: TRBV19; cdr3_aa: CASSIDDSGAEAFF
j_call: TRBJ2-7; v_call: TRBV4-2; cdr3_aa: CASSQGQDYEQYF